This T cell receptor beta chain is drawn from a study of tumor and adjacent non-tumor tissue in lung cancer. For the study at large: Patients were aged roughly 30 to 76, 9 to 10 men and about five women, stage I to III. Each sample yielded a few million productive TCRbeta reads on average.

A modified ARM-PCR protocol with three rounds of nested PCR amplified TCRbeta. TCRdb re-analysed the multiplex PCR reads in MiXCR, keeping a single row per CDR3 protein. This repertoire shows some 70,000 distinct CDR3 sequences, roughly 75% found once; its top ten account for roughly 26%. Per the germline V gene, CDR1 is ENHRY and CDR2 is SYGVKD. The CDR3 runs to 13 residues. The template was RNA from unsorted bulk tissue. More than 3 cm separated this lung sample from the edge of the tumor. In the case of this clonotype: Since a much larger clone is just one base distant, this may be a read error.

This clonotype was sampled from a woman aged 45-59 years with non-small cell lung cancer. The rearrangement links TRBV10-3 to TRBJ1-2; a weak D match, TRBD1 (5 bases). The sequencing input was distant non-tumor lung tissue. The CDR3 DNA sequence: TGTGCCATCAGTCCTAAAGCTGGGGGTGGCCACACCTTC. Amino acids: CAISPKAGGGHTF.